The 26 T cell receptor beta chains in this list originate from one sample, sequenced in a study of vaccination and CD4 T cells after COVID-19. The treatment: roughly 10-day PBMC culture with coronavirus spike peptide pools or control peptides (ViraFEST assay). Sequenced with the Oncomine TCR Beta short-read assay was DNA taken from cultured CD4+ T cells. One entry per CDR3 protein results from TCRdb running MiXCR on the PCR reads. This sample yields over 10,000 distinct CDR3 sequences, of which 45% to 55% are seen a single time; about 17% belongs to the top ten. Their cognate antigens are unknown. Sequenced material: cultured CD4+ T cells from blood, taken after SARS-CoV-2 vaccination. These receptors originate from a human donor with COVID-19.

This chain joins TRBV6-1 and TRBJ2-5, with unresolved D. Per the germline V gene, CDR1 is MNHNS and CDR2 is SASEGT. V dropped 5 bases and J dropped 2 bases, with 12 bases sitting between them. There are 14 residues in the CDR3. CDR3 in amino acids: CASSQSAAQETQYF. DNA of the CDR3: TGTGCCAGCAGTCAATCTGCCGCGCAAGAGACCCAGTACTTC.

A single count supports this clonotype. The chain recombines TRBV29-1 with TRBJ1-1; possibly TRBD1 for D (6 bases). This CDR3 spans 16 amino acids. Germline V gives CDR1 SQVTM, CDR2 ANQGSEA. Trimming pared 6 bases from V and 4 bases from J, leaving 24 bases between. The DNA of the CDR3 is TGCAGCGTGGAATGGGACAACCATCTAGGGTTCACTGAAGCTTTCTTT. It codes for CSVEWDNHLGFTEAFF.

In this sample, this clonotype turned up a few times. The CDR3 DNA reads TGTGCCAGCAGGAACTCCGGTGGACCAAATTCACCCCTCCACTTT. Its protein product is CASRNSGGPNSPLHF. The J gene is TRBJ1-6, the V gene TRBV27; no clear D gene. The CDR3 is made up of 15 amino acids. Germline V gene data show CDR1 as MNHEY and CDR2 as SMNVEV (reference sequence). V shed 6 bases and J shed 7 bases, with 16 bases lying between them.

The rearrangement joins TRBV19 to TRBJ1-5, with D uncertain. V lost 6 bases, J lost 1 base, and 4 bases lay in between. Per germline, CDR1 LNHDA and CDR2 SQIVND (reference sequence). The CDR3 length is 12 residues. Here the CDR3 reads CASRPSNQPQHF. CDR3 coding DNA: TGTGCCAGTAGGCCGAGCAATCAGCCCCAGCATTTT.

The chain is built from TRBV6-5 and TRBJ1-3; no clear D gene. The CDR3 covers 13 residues. Per the germline V gene, CDR1 is MNHEY and CDR2 is SVGAGI. With 4 bases removed from V and 0 bases from J, the gap between germline ends came to 4 bases. The CDR3 is CASSWSSGNTIYF. The CDR3 region has the DNA TGTGCCAGCAGTTGGAGCTCTGGAAACACCATATATTTT.

This clonotype was seen only once. V gene TRBV20-1 combines with J gene TRBJ2-1; D perhaps matches TRBD1 (7 bases). Germline lookup yields CDR1 DFQATT and CDR2 SNEGSKA (reference sequence). The CDR3 contains 14 residues. V lost 4 bases and J lost 0, with 10 bases in between. The CDR3 spells CSANRGGSYNEQFF. The CDR3 DNA reads TGCAGTGCTAACAGGGGAGGCTCCTACAATGAGCAGTTCTTC.

The rearrangement links TRBV11-3 to TRBJ2-5; D is perhaps TRBD2 (5 bases). The CDR3 totals 12 residues. Germline V lookup: CDR1 SGHNT, CDR2 YENEEA. The V end lost 3 bases, the J end lost 5 bases, and 7 bases lay between the germline ends. The CDR3: CASSFRGETQYF. The CDR3 nucleotides are TGTGCCAGCAGCTTTAGAGGGGAGACCCAGTACTTC.

The rearrangement uses TRBV20-1 and TRBJ1-3; TRBD1 matches 8 bases. Germline V gives CDR1 DFQATT, CDR2 SNEGSKA (reference sequence). After removal of 4 bases from V and 2 bases from J, the junction contained 4 bases not matched to a gene. The CDR3 runs 14 residues. CDR3 bases: TGCAGTGCTACCACAGGGGGAACTGGAAACACCATATATTTT. This encodes CSATTGGTGNTIYF.

Here the CDR3 reads CSARDPIKSVETQYF. The DNA of the CDR3 is TGCAGTGCTAGAGACCCCATAAAATCTGTTGAGACCCAGTACTTC. This chain joins TRBV20-1 and TRBJ2-5; D gene ambiguous. The V gene's germline CDR1 is DFQATT and CDR2 SNEGSKA (reference sequence). CDR3 length: 15 residues. Trimming removed 0 bases at V and 5 bases at J, with 16 bases between.

The chain joins TRBV20-1 to TRBJ2-7; 7 bases align to TRBD1. The CDR3 totals 14 residues. The V gene's germline CDR1 is DFQATT and CDR2 SNEGSKA (reference sequence). V shed 0 bases, J shed 5 bases, and the junction held 7 bases outside the gene matches. The CDR3 loop reads CSARDGDSLNEQYF. The CDR3 coding sequence is TGCAGTGCTAGAGATGGGGACAGCCTAAACGAGCAGTACTTC.

The chain couples TRBV7-9 to TRBJ2-5, with 13 bases fitting TRBD2. Germline trimming cut 5 bases from V and 1 base from J; bases unmatched to any gene: 4. The CDR3 runs 16 residues. Germline loops: CDR1 SEHNR, CDR2 FQNEAQ (reference sequence). CDR3 sequence: CASSPGLAGAQETQYF. The CDR3 DNA reads as TGTGCCAGCAGCCCCGGACTAGCGGGGGCCCAAGAGACCCAGTACTTC.

The chain has TRBV20-1 and TRBJ2-5; 8 bases are shared with TRBD2. The V and J ends lost 5 bases and 2 bases, in that order; junction bases with no gene match: 10. The V gene's germline CDR1 is DFQATT and CDR2 SNEGSKA (reference sequence). This CDR3 is built from 15 residues. CDR3 nucleotides: TGCAGTGCTCTGAAAAGCGGGGGCCAACAAGAGACCCAGTACTTC. The encoded protein is CSALKSGGQQETQYF.

This clonotype turned up a few times. The V and J genes are TRBV19 and TRBJ2-3; perhaps D is TRBD1 or TRBD2 (6 bases each). Germline V gene lookup returns CDR1 LNHDA and CDR2 SQIVND (reference sequence). V was cut by 7 bases and J by 1 base, with 15 bases left in between. The CDR3 length is 15 residues. The DNA for the CDR3 is TGTGCCAGTACCCCTCTCGGGGGCGGCACAGATACGCAGTATTTT. It specifies CASTPLGGGTDTQYF.

The chain links TRBV10-2 to TRBJ2-3, with 10 bases fitting TRBD2. The V and J ends lost 4 bases and 5 bases, in that order; junction bases with no gene match: 3. CDR1 and CDR2 (germline): WSHSY, SAAADI. The CDR3 contains 14 residues. Here the CDR3 reads CASSGLAGVDTQYF. DNA of the CDR3: TGCGCCAGCAGTGGGCTAGCGGGGGTAGATACGCAGTATTTT.

The chain carries TRBV29-1 and TRBJ1-1, with 7 nucleotides matching TRBD1. V was clipped by 7 bases and J by 0 bases; unmatched bases: 8. The CDR3 is 14 residues long. The germline V gene encodes CDR1 SQVTM and CDR2 ANQGSEA. The CDR3 sequence: CSAANRGMNTEAFF. The CDR3 DNA sequence: TGCAGCGCTGCTAACAGGGGAATGAACACTGAAGCTTTCTTT.

V is TRBV28 and J is TRBJ1-2; 8 nucleotides match TRBD1. Trimming removed 8 bases from V and 7 bases from J; junction bases left unmatched: 3. Germline V gene data show CDR1 as MDHEN and CDR2 as SYDVKM. The CDR3 has 11 amino acids. The DNA for the CDR3 is TGTGCCAGCCTCCAGGGGGCTGGCTACACCTTC. Protein product: CASLQGAGYTF.

The rearrangement uses TRBV20-1 and TRBJ1-2; 8 bases map to TRBD1. This CDR3 contains 17 residues. The junction had 15 bases not matched to a gene; V was cut back by 1 base and J by 5 bases. Per germline, CDR1 DFQATT and CDR2 SNEGSKA (reference sequence). Written as DNA, the CDR3 is TGCAGTGCTAGAGGTTCGAGGGACAGGCAGGCTTCTTATGGCTACACCTTC. This codes for CSARGSRDRQASYGYTF.

The V and J genes are TRBV6-1 and TRBJ2-7; D perhaps matches TRBD1 (6 bases). This CDR3 has 15 amino acids. CDR1 is MNHNS, CDR2 SASEGT, per germline. V lost 6 bases to trimming and J lost 0 bases, with 15 bases between them. Here the CDR3 DNA reads TGTGCCAGCAGACCCGGGACAATAGGCTCCTACGAGCAGTACTTC. Residues: CASRPGTIGSYEQYF.

Turning to this clonotype: The junction does not match germline at one end; this may be a read error. The chain couples TRBV7-7 to TRBJ2-7; 11 bases fit TRBD1. The CDR3 loop spans 15 amino acids. Germline V CDR1 and CDR2: SSHAT, FNYEAQ (reference sequence). The CDR3 DNA sequence: TGTGCTAGCAGCGCCGGGACAGGGGGCTCCTACGAGCAGTACTTC. Residues: CASSAGTGGSYEQYF. Variable domain in full (rest from reference TRBV7-7 and TRBJ2-7): GAGVSQSPRYKVTKRGQDVTLRCDPISSHATLYWYQQALGQGPEFLTYFNYEAQPDKSGLPSDRFSAERPEGSISTLTIQRTEQRDSAMYRCASSAGTGGSYEQYFGPGTRLTVT.

The gene calls are TRBV27 and TRBJ2-5; 8 bases match TRBD2. CDR1 and CDR2 from the germline V gene are MNHEY and SMNVEV (reference sequence). J was trimmed by 0 bases and V by 3 bases; bases with no gene match: 3. This CDR3 comprises 15 residues. The CDR3 coding sequence is TGTGCCAGCAGTTTCCGGGGGGGGAACCAAGAGACCCAGTACTTC. It yields the protein CASSFRGGNQETQYF.

This clonotype is termed medium-sized. The V call is TRBV7-2, the J call TRBJ1-2, with 7 bases lining up with TRBD1. The CDR3 has 13 amino acids. CDR1 and CDR2 from the germline V gene are SGHTA and FQGNSA. V trimming: 5 bases; J trimming: 4 bases; junction bases outside the gene matches: 4. The CDR3 DNA reads TGTGCCAGCAGCGACAGGGTAGGCTATGGCTACACCTTC. It yields the protein CASSDRVGYGYTF. Combining the CDR3 with reference TRBV7-2 and TRBJ1-2 gives the whole variable domain GAGVSQSPSNKVTEKGKDVELRCDPISGHTALYWYRQSLGQGLEFLIYFQGNSAPDKSGLPSDRFSAERTGGSVSTLTIQRTQQEDSAVYLCASSDRVGYGYTFGSGTRLTVV.

The rearrangement links TRBV5-4 to TRBJ2-5, with 14 bases lining up with TRBD2. V was clipped by 1 base and J by 5 bases; unmatched bases: 4. This CDR3 comprises 16 residues. CDR1 and CDR2 (germline): SGHNT, YYREEE (reference sequence). DNA for the CDR3: TGTGCCAGCAGCTTGAGGACTAGCGGGGGGTCGGAGACCCAGTACTTC. As protein: CASSLRTSGGSETQYF.

J is TRBJ2-7 and V is TRBV19; 9 bases map to TRBD2. The CDR3 spans 17 residues. J lost 7 bases, V lost 5 bases, and 18 bases had no gene match. Looked up from germline, CDR1 is LNHDA and CDR2 is SQIVND (reference sequence). In nucleotides, the CDR3 is TGTGCCAGTAGTGCCGGAGGGGCTAGCGGGGTTGGGAGGGAGCAGTACTTC. It translates to CASSAGGASGVGREQYF.

This clonotype was picked up one time. The chain joins TRBV15 to TRBJ1-2; the match to TRBD1 covers 8 bases. The CDR3 is made up of 15 amino acids. Losses at the gene ends were 0 bases for V and 1 base for J; bases not matched to a gene: 1. Germline V gives CDR1 LNHNV, CDR2 YYDKDF (reference sequence). The CDR3 sequence: CATSRETGGNYGYTF. The CDR3 DNA follows: TGTGCCACCAGCAGAGAAACAGGGGGTAACTATGGCTACACCTTC.

V gene TRBV7-2 combines with J gene TRBJ1-2; 7 bases agree with TRBD1. Losses at the gene ends were 0 bases for V and 8 bases for J; bases not matched to a gene: 9. Germline V CDR1 and CDR2: SGHTA, FQGNSA. The CDR3 covers 15 residues. CDR3 in DNA: TGTGCCAGCAGCTTAGCGACAGGGACCACCGGCGGCTACACCTTC. Protein sequence: CASSLATGTTGGYTF.

CDR3 in amino acids: CASSLMDVSNYGYTF. DNA for the CDR3: TGTGCCAGCAGCTTAATGGACGTCTCTAACTATGGCTACACCTTC. The chain links TRBV7-9 to TRBJ1-2; D gene unclear. This CDR3 is 15 amino acids long. The germline CDR1 and CDR2 sequences are SEHNR and FQNEAQ (reference sequence). Between the trimmed V and J ends, which lost 2 bases and 0 bases, there was a span of 10 bases.